Listed here are 16 T cell receptor beta chains from one sample, sequenced in a study of ipilimumab plus nivolumab after autologous stem cell transplantation. Sequencing used immunoSEQ multiplex PCR; TCRdb keeps in-frame clones, though not all of them. This sample yields about 19,000 clones, of which around 80% are seen a single time; about 6.8% belongs to the top ten. Sequenced here: PBMCs, sampled in a trial of ipilimumab plus nivolumab as post-transplant consolidation. These receptors originate from a male donor with diffuse large B-cell lymphoma.

The rearrangement links TRBV11-2 to TRBJ2-7; TRBD1 agrees at 9 bases. This CDR3 is 15 amino acids long. The V gene's germline CDR1 is SGHAT and CDR2 FQNNGV. V was pared by 1 base and J by 6 bases, with 7 bases of the junction left unmatched. For the CDR3, the DNA is TGTGCCAGCAGCTTAGGCGGGACAGGGATTAGCGAGCAGTACTTC. Translated: CASSLGGTGISEQYF.

The V call is TRBV7-9, the J call TRBJ2-7, with D unclear. There are 16 residues in the CDR3. CDR1 SEHNR and CDR2 FQNEAQ come from the germline V gene (reference sequence). The V end was cut by 1 base, the J end by 2 bases, with 15 bases between. In DNA form, the CDR3 reads TGTGCCAGCAGCTTAGAGTACGGTACCAGCCCCTACGAGCAGTACTTC. The encoded protein is CASSLEYGTSPYEQYF.

This sequence joins TRBV19 and TRBJ1-6; 11 bases are shared with TRBD1. The CDR3 is made up of 16 amino acids. Germline CDR1 LNHDA, CDR2 SQIVND (reference sequence). J gave up 9 bases and V 5 bases, and 9 bases lay outside the gene matches. The CDR3 DNA sequence: TGTGCCAGTAGTCGCGGGACAGGGGGTGTCGGTTCACCCCTCCACTTT. The encoded protein is CASSRGTGGVGSPLHF.

This chain connects TRBV10-3 to TRBJ2-7; 8 bases line up with TRBD1. The CDR3 is made up of 14 amino acids. The V gene's germline CDR1 is ENHRY and CDR2 SYGVKD. After removal of 10 bases from V and 2 bases from J, the junction contained 10 bases not matched to a gene. For the CDR3, the DNA is TGTGCCAGCCCGGTGTTACAGGGGGCCTACGAGCAGTACTTC. Encoded protein: CASPVLQGAYEQYF.

The genes are TRBV19 and TRBJ1-1; TRBD1 is a possible D gene (5 bases). The germline CDR1 and CDR2 sequences are LNHDA and SQIVND (reference sequence). Deletions cut 5 bases from V and 6 bases from J, with 13 bases between. This CDR3 has 13 residues. CDR3 in amino acids: CASSPLQGSEAFF. In nucleotides, the CDR3 is TGTGCCAGTAGTCCCTTGCAGGGATCTGAAGCTTTCTTT.

Points on this clone: This CDR3 is also generated by other DNA sequences in the sample. V is TRBV25-1 and J is TRBJ1-6; the D gene is possibly TRBD1 (5 bases). The CDR3 has 14 residues. The germline V and J ends were trimmed by 2 bases and 8 bases, with 10 bases remaining between them. Germline V CDR1 and CDR2: MGHDK, SYGVNS. The CDR3 here is CASSEVQGYSPLHF. The CDR3 DNA follows: TGTGCCAGCAGTGAAGTCCAGGGATATTCACCCCTCCACTTT.

The chain links TRBV2 to TRBJ1-6; D is unresolved. Germline values: CDR1 SNHLY, CDR2 FYNNEI. This CDR3 contains 15 residues. The V end was cut by 4 bases, the J end by 7 bases, with 14 bases between. CDR3 sequence (DNA): TGTGCCAGCAGTGGGGAGGGTATTGGGAATTCACCCCTCCACTTT. Translated: CASSGEGIGNSPLHF.

This chain connects TRBV20-1 to TRBJ2-5; D is uncertain. The CDR3 loop spans 10 amino acids. Germline CDR1 is DFQATT and CDR2 is SNEGSKA (reference sequence). The CDR3 reads CSWATETQYF. In DNA form, the CDR3 reads TGCAGCTGGGCTACGGAGACCCAGTACTTC.

The chain uses TRBV2 and TRBJ1-1, with a weak D call TRBD1 (5 bases). This CDR3 spans 12 amino acids. V gave up 7 bases and J gave up 5 bases, with 11 bases separating them. Germline V gene sequence: CDR1 SNHLY, CDR2 FYNNEI. The CDR3 DNA reads as TGTGCCAGCAATGACAGAGGTACTGAAGCTTTCTTT. Protein: CASNDRGTEAFF.

V is TRBV12-5 and J is TRBJ1-1, with no clear D. Germline CDR1 and CDR2: LGHNT and FRNRAP. V lost 6 bases and J lost 5, with 13 bases in between. The CDR3 has 13 amino acids. CDR3 in amino acids: CASGHPTRTEAFF. The CDR3 DNA reads TGTGCTAGTGGCCACCCAACCCGGACTGAAGCTTTCTTT.

The chain combines TRBV5-1 with TRBJ2-7, with D possibly being TRBD2 (6 bases). Trimming took 0 bases from V and 2 from J, leaving 15 bases between them. Germline V gene sequence: CDR1 SGHRS, CDR2 YFSETQ. The CDR3 is 16 amino acids. The CDR3 spells CASSLGGLRGTYEQYF. The CDR3 DNA follows: TGCGCCAGCAGCTTGGGGGGCCTCCGGGGGACCTACGAGCAGTACTTC.

The J gene is TRBJ1-5, the V gene TRBV4-2; D may be TRBD1 (6 bases). Trimming stripped 4 bases from V and 6 bases from J, with 13 bases between. This CDR3 is 14 amino acids long. Germline loops: CDR1 LGHNA, CDR2 YNFKEQ. Written as DNA, the CDR3 is TGTGCCAGCAGCCCCAGGGGCGAAGGTCAGCCCCAGCATTTT. Residues: CASSPRGEGQPQHF.

The chain recombines TRBV5-5 with TRBJ1-2; D gene unclear. The CDR3 is 16 residues long. Trimming left V 0 bases short and J 1 base short, with 13 bases between. Germline V gives CDR1 SGHKS, CDR2 YYEKEE (reference sequence). The CDR3 spells CASSLGGNPFNYGYTF. CDR3 sequence (DNA): TGTGCCAGCAGCTTGGGCGGGAATCCATTTAACTATGGCTACACCTTC.

The chain is built from TRBV6-6 and TRBJ2-7; 12 bases match TRBD2. Germline trimming cut 6 bases from V and 12 bases from J; bases unmatched to any gene: 9. The germline CDR1 and CDR2 sequences are MNHNY and SVGAGI (reference sequence). The CDR3 extends over 13 amino acids. Here the CDR3 reads CASSSLAGGPLYF. The DNA of the CDR3 is TGTGCCAGCAGCTCGCTAGCGGGGGGGCCCTTGTACTTC.

This clone has only a few counts. The rearrangement uses TRBV7-2 and TRBJ1-1, with D unresolved. This CDR3 spans 13 amino acids. The germline gives CDR1 SGHTA, CDR2 FQGNSA. V was shortened by 8 bases and J by 1 base, with 11 bases between the two germline ends. The CDR3 is CASRSLRNTEAFF. The CDR3 bases are TGTGCCAGCCGAAGCTTACGGAACACTGAAGCTTTCTTT.

The J gene is TRBJ2-5, the V gene TRBV27; 9 nucleotides line up with TRBD1. V dropped 5 bases and J dropped 7; count of bases not matched to a gene: 14. The CDR3 is 16 residues long. Looked up from germline, CDR1 is MNHEY and CDR2 is SMNVEV (reference sequence). The CDR3 here is CASSTWTGAAGGTQYF. In DNA, the CDR3 is TGTGCCAGCAGTACCTGGACAGGGGCCGCCGGGGGGACCCAGTACTTC.